The 14 T cell receptor beta chains below were found in one sample sequenced in a study of T cells in localized non-small cell lung cancer. TCRdb keeps only in-frame clones here, not all; method: immunoSEQ multiplex PCR. The profile shows around 78,000 clones, 88% of them singletons. Sequenced material: peripheral blood, taken before any cancer treatment. The receptors come from a woman aged 35-70 years with stage I squamous cell lung carcinoma.

This chain connects TRBV15 to TRBJ2-7, with 10 bases identical to TRBD1. Germline CDR1 reads LNHNV; CDR2 reads YYDKDF (reference sequence). The CDR3 spans 16 residues. The V segment lost 1 base and the J segment 5 bases; nucleotides outside the gene matches: 8. CDR3 bases: TGTGCCACCAGCAGAGCCGGGACAGGGGCGGGCCACGAGCAGTACTTC. Translating gives CATSRAGTGAGHEQYF.

The chain is built from TRBV18 and TRBJ2-6; tentative D call: TRBD1 (5 bases). CDR1 KGHSH and CDR2 LQKENI come from the germline V gene. The V end lost 2 bases, the J end lost 2 bases, and 16 bases lay between the germline ends. CDR3 length: 18 amino acids. The CDR3 DNA is TGTGCCAGCTCACCAGAGTTCAGGGCGGTAACTGGGGCCAACGTCCTGACTTTC. Translating it yields CASSPEFRAVTGANVLTF.

The chain has TRBV5-6 and TRBJ2-1; 7 bases match TRBD2. The CDR3 sequence is 13 residues long. The V segment lost 2 bases and the J segment 6 bases; nucleotides outside the gene matches: 2. The germline CDR1 and CDR2 sequences are SGHDT and YYEEEE. In DNA form, the CDR3 reads TGTGCCAGCAGCTTAGGACTAGTCAATGAGCAGTTCTTC. The encoded protein is CASSLGLVNEQFF.

J is TRBJ1-5 and V is TRBV10-3, with 9 bases that match TRBD1. Germline V gives CDR1 ENHRY, CDR2 SYGVKD. V gave up 5 bases and J gave up 0 bases; unmatched junction bases: 2. CDR3 length: 15 residues. The CDR3 sequence: CAISPQGASNQPQHF. The CDR3 DNA sequence: TGTGCCATCAGTCCACAGGGGGCTAGCAATCAGCCCCAGCATTTT.

This clone was found a few times. The chain has TRBV5-1 and TRBJ1-5; perhaps TRBD1 as D (5 bases). This CDR3 contains 14 residues. CDR1 and CDR2 from the germline V gene are SGHRS and YFSETQ. V was pared by 4 bases and J by 3 bases, with 11 bases between. As DNA, the CDR3 is TGCGCCAGCAGCCTCGGACACTTCAATCAGCCCCAGCATTTT. As protein: CASSLGHFNQPQHF. Together with reference TRBV5-1 and TRBJ1-5, the CDR3 gives the full variable domain: KAGVTQTPRYLIKTRGQQVTLSCSPISGHRSVSWYQQTPGQGLQFLFEYFSETQRNKGNFPGRFSGRQFSNSRSEMNVSTLELGDSALYLCASSLGHFNQPQHFGDGTRLSIL.

V gene TRBV19 combines with J gene TRBJ2-7, with D tentatively TRBD2 (6 bases). V was clipped by 1 base and J by 2 bases, with 6 bases between them. The CDR3 sequence is 13 residues long. Germline V gene lookup returns CDR1 LNHDA and CDR2 SQIVND (reference sequence). The CDR3 region is CASSIGTTYEQYF. The DNA of the CDR3 is TGTGCCAGTAGTATAGGGACTACCTACGAGCAGTACTTC.

V gene TRBV5-1 combines with J gene TRBJ1-1; 8 nucleotides align to TRBD1. Germline trimming cut 3 bases from V and 2 bases from J; bases unmatched to any gene: 6. Germline V gene sequence: CDR1 SGHRS, CDR2 YFSETQ. The CDR3 is 15 residues long. In nucleotides, the CDR3 is TGCGCCAGCAGCTCTGGACAGGGAACAAACACTGAAGCTTTCTTT. It is translated as CASSSGQGTNTEAFF.

The chain couples TRBV4-1 to TRBJ1-5, with unresolved D. Germline V lookup: CDR1 MGHRA, CDR2 YSYEKL. The CDR3 loop spans 17 amino acids. With 0 bases removed from V and 1 base from J, the gap between germline ends came to 13 bases. The DNA for the CDR3 is TGCGCCAGCAGCCAAGAGGCCGTGAAACAGAGCAATCAGCCCCAGCATTTT. It specifies CASSQEAVKQSNQPQHF.

The chain couples TRBV11-2 to TRBJ2-3; 8 positions match TRBD2. CDR3 length: 14 amino acids. Germline V gives CDR1 SGHAT, CDR2 FQNNGV. The junction had 7 bases not matched to a gene; V was cut back by 8 bases and J by 3 bases. The CDR3 loop reads CASSIAGRTDTQYF. CDR3 nucleotide sequence: TGTGCCAGCTCAATAGCGGGGAGGACAGATACGCAGTATTTT.

This rearrangement joins TRBV6-5 to TRBJ2-5; no reliable D call. Trimming left V 6 bases short and J 0 bases short, with 8 bases between. Germline assignment: CDR1 MNHEY and CDR2 SVGAGI. The CDR3 contains 13 residues. The CDR3 sequence is CASRPDYQETQYF. The CDR3 nucleotides read TGTGCCAGCAGACCTGACTACCAAGAGACCCAGTACTTC.

The V and J genes are TRBV18 and TRBJ2-3; either TRBD1 or TRBD2 may supply D (5 bases each). Trimming stripped 3 bases from V and 5 bases from J, with 18 bases between. CDR1 and CDR2 (germline): KGHSH, LQKENI. The CDR3 runs to 16 residues. The CDR3 here is CASSPYRDPRVDTQYF. CDR3 DNA: TGTGCCAGCTCACCTTACCGGGACCCCCGAGTAGATACGCAGTATTTT.

This chain joins TRBV6-1 and TRBJ1-3; D possibly corresponds to TRBD1 (6 bases). The germline V and J ends were trimmed by 1 base and 2 bases, with 12 bases remaining between them. The germline gives CDR1 MNHNS, CDR2 SASEGT. The CDR3 is made up of 16 amino acids. The CDR3 reads CASSEETGVPGNTIYF. In DNA, the CDR3 is TGTGCCAGCAGTGAAGAGACAGGCGTCCCTGGAAACACCATATATTTT.

This chain joins TRBV5-1 and TRBJ2-7, with a weak D call TRBD2 (5 bases). The ends were cut back, 0 bases at V and 6 bases at J, with 10 bases in the middle. Germline CDR1 SGHRS, CDR2 YFSETQ. The CDR3 loop spans 13 amino acids. The CDR3 reads CASSLDGDLEQYF. DNA of the CDR3: TGCGCCAGCAGCTTGGACGGGGATCTCGAGCAGTACTTC.

The V call is TRBV19, the J call TRBJ1-1; D gene ambiguous. Germline-derived CDR1 and CDR2 are LNHDA and SQIVND (reference sequence). V shed 3 bases and J shed 3 bases, with 8 bases lying between them. The CDR3 loop spans 13 amino acids. The CDR3 nucleotides read TGTGCCAGTAGTATCGTCAGTCACACTGAAGCTTTCTTT. Protein sequence: CASSIVSHTEAFF. Combining the CDR3 with reference TRBV19 and TRBJ1-1 gives the whole variable domain DGGITQSPKYLFRKEGQNVTLSCEQNLNHDAMYWYRQDPGQGLRLIYYSQIVNDFQKGDIAEGYSVSREKKESFPLTVTSAQKNPTAFYLCASSIVSHTEAFFGQGTRLTVV.